This TCR beta chain is drawn from a study of shared clonotypes between healthy human individuals. In the source study's methods: Without quality scores, immunoSEQ junctional reads could not be filtered like full-length reads. TCRdb keeps only in-frame clones here, not all; method: immunoSEQ multiplex PCR. V, J and clone size were drawn from that table, and D and trimming were deduced from the DNA. The repertoire holds 850,000 to 1,200,000 clones, with 65% to 75% as singletons. CDR1 is SGHDT and CDR2 is YYEEEE in the germline V gene. CDR3 size: 16 residues. V was clipped by 2 bases and J by 5 bases; unmatched bases: 9.

The TCR was taken from a man aged 18 to 29 in good health. The rearrangement links TRBV5-6 to TRBJ2-5; 10 bases fit TRBD1. Sequencing was done on a sample of memory CD4+ T cells sorted from blood. Sample subset: CD45RA-negative fraction. The CDR3 sequence: CASSFKQTGGGETQYF. CDR3 nucleotides: TGTGCCAGCAGCTTTAAGCAGACAGGGGGCGGTGAGACCCAGTACTTC.